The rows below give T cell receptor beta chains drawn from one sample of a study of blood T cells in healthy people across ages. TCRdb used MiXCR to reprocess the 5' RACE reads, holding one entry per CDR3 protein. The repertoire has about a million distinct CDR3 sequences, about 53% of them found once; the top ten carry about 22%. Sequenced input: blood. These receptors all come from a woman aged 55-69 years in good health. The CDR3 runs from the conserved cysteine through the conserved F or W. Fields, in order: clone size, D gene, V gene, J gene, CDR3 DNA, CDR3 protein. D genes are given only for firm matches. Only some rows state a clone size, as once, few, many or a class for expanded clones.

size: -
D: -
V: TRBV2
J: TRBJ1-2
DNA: TGTGCCAGCAGTGAGGGCAGGGTGGATGGCTACACCTTC
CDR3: CASSEGRVDGYTF

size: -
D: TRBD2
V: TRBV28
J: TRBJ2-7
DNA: TGTGCCAGCAACCCCGGGGGGAGTCGCGCATACGAGCAGTACTTC
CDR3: CASNPGGSRAYEQYF

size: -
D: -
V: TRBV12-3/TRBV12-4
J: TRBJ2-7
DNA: TGTGCCAGCAGCTCGGACCGCCGGAACGAGCAGTACTTC
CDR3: CASSSDRRNEQYF

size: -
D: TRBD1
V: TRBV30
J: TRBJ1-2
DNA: TGTGCCTGGAGTCGGACAGGCGCTTACTATGGCTACACCTTC
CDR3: CAWSRTGAYYGYTF

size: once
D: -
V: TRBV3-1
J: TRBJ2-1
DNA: TGTGCCAGCAGCCAAGCCCACCAGCGGAGCACCTACAATGAGCAGTTCTTC
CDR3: CASSQAHQRSTYNEQFF

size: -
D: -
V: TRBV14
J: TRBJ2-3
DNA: TGTGCCAGCAGCCAAGGGTATAGCATCCTAGATACGCAGTATTTT
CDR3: CASSQGYSILDTQYF

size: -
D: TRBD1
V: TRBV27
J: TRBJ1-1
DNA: TGTGCCAGCAGTTTCATTCCCTTCAACAGGGGTCATACTGAAGCTTTCTTT
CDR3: CASSFIPFNRGHTEAFF

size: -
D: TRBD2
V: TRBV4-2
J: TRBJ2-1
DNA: TGTGCCAGCAGCCAAGGTCCCGGGACTAGCGGGAGGGTAGCCGGCTACAATGAGCAGTTCTTC
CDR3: CASSQGPGTSGRVAGYNEQFF

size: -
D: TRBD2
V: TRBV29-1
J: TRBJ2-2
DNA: TGCAGCGGCACTAGCGGTGCGAACACCGGGGAGCTGTTTTTT
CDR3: CSGTSGANTGELFF

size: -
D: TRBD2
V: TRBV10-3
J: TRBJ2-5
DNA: TGTGCCACCCGGACTAGCGGGAAGGTTGGTGAGACCCAGTACTTC
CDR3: CATRTSGKVGETQYF

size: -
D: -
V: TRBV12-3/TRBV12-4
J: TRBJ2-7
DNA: TGTGCCAGCAACACAGGGAGAGCCTACGAGCAGTACTTC
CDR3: CASNTGRAYEQYF

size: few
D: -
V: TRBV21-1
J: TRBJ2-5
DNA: TGTGCCAGCAGCCCTCCGGACAGCAATTTAGAGACCCAGTACTTC
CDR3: CASSPPDSNLETQYF

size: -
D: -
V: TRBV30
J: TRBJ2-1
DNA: TGTGCCTGGAACTCGGGAAGCTCCTACAATGAGCAGTTCTTC
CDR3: CAWNSGSSYNEQFF

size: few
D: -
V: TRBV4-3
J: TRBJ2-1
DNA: TGCGCCAGCAGCCACGACGGACGGAACAATGAGCAGTTCTTC
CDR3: CASSHDGRNNEQFF

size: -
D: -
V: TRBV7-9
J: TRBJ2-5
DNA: TGTGCCAGCAGCAATGGGGCGTCGTACCAAGAGACCCAGTACTTC
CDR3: CASSNGASYQETQYF

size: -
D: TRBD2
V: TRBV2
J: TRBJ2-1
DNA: TGTGCCAGCAGTGGAAGGAGCGGGAGGTACAATGAGCAGTTCTTC
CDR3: CASSGRSGRYNEQFF

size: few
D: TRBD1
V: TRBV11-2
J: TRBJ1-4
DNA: TGTGCCAGCAGCTTAGGACAGGGGAGACTGTTTTTT
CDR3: CASSLGQGRLFF

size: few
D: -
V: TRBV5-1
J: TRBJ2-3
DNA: TGCGCCAGCAGCTTGGAGGTCGGCGGGATAGGTAGCACAGATACGCAGTATTTT
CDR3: CASSLEVGGIGSTDTQYF

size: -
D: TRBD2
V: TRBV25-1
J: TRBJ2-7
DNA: TGTGCCAGCAGTGGGTTGGCTAGCGGCTACGAGCAGTACTTC
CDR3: CASSGLASGYEQYF

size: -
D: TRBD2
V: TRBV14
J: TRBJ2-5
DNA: TGTGCCAGCAGCCAAGGGGGGGGAGGCCCCTACAATGAGCAGTACTTC
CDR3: CASSQGGGGPYNEQYF

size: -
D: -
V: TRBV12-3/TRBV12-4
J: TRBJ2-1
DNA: TGTGCCAGCAGCCTCGGGACCGCACGGGGGAGGAATGAGCAGTTCTTC
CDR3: CASSLGTARGRNEQFF

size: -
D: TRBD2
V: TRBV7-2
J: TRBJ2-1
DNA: TGTGCCAGCAGCTCGACTCGGTTAGCGGGTGAGCAGTTCTTC
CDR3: CASSSTRLAGEQFF

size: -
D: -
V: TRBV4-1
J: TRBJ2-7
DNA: TGCGCCAGCAGCCTCGACCCGCCAACGGGCTACGAGCAGTACTTC
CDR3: CASSLDPPTGYEQYF

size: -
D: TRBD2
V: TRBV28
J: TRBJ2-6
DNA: TGTGCCAGCAGTTTTGAGTATAGCGGGAAAGCTCCTGGGACCAACGTCCTGACTTTC
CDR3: CASSFEYSGKAPGTNVLTF

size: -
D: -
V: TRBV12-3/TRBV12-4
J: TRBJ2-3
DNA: TGTGCCAGCACCAACGCCGGGCGCGGATTTACAGATACGCAGTATTTT
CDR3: CASTNAGRGFTDTQYF

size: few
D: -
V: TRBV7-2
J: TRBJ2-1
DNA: TGTGCCAGCAGCTCCCCGGGGGACCCATCCGGCTACAATGAGCAGTTCTTC
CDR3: CASSSPGDPSGYNEQFF

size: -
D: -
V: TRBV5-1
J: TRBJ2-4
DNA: TGCGCCAGCAGTCCGCTAGCGAATGAGCAGTACTTC
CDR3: CASSPLANEQYF

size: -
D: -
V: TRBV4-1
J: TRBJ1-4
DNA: TGCGCCAGCAGCCAAGTCCCCAGGGGAGAGGGCGGGGGGGAAAAACTGTTTTTT
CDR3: CASSQVPRGEGGGEKLFF

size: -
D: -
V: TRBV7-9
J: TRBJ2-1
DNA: TGTGCCAGCAGCCAAGAGGGGGGCGAGCCCGGGGGTGAGCAGTTCTTC
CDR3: CASSQEGGEPGGEQFF